A single sample gave rise to the 3 T cell receptor beta chains below, sequenced in a study of blood T cell repertoires in COVID-19 (dated by TCRdb to the early 2020s). The library was built by means of the immunoSEQ multiplex PCR assay. TCRdb mirrors the immuneACCESS table, restricted to in-frame sequences. Some clones are absent from its copies; in checked studies, under half trace to an unresolved V gene, and the reason for the others is unknown. The sample table shows some 220,000 clones, and about nine tenths are seen once. The ten largest clones represent about 0.79% of the sample. The sequencing sample was made of peripheral blood. These receptors all stem from a man in his thirties or forties with COVID-19, enrolled during active disease.

The chain joins TRBV5-1 to TRBJ1-2, with 7 positions matching TRBD1. Unmatched junction bases numbered 6, after V lost 4 bases and J lost 6 bases. The germline V gene encodes CDR1 SGHRS and CDR2 YFSETQ. The CDR3 covers 13 residues. The CDR3 loop reads CASSDLGGDGYTF. CDR3 sequence (DNA): TGCGCCAGCAGCGATTTAGGGGGCGATGGCTACACCTTC.

CDR3 in DNA: TGTGCCAGCAGCTTAGTTGCGGCTGGGAATGAAAAACTGTTTTTT. It is translated as CASSLVAAGNEKLFF. The chain uses TRBV7-7 and TRBJ1-4; D is unclear. This CDR3 is 15 amino acids long. The ends were cut back, 1 base at V and 5 bases at J, with 11 bases in the middle. Germline loops: CDR1 SSHAT, CDR2 FNYEAQ (reference sequence).

V and J are TRBV4-2 and TRBJ2-1; 9 bases align to TRBD2. CDR3 length: 17 residues. Losses at the gene ends were 0 bases for V and 9 bases for J; bases not matched to a gene: 12. Germline loops: CDR1 LGHNA, CDR2 YNFKEQ. The CDR3, as DNA: TGTGCCAGCAGCCAAGATGGCGGGCGGGGGGGCCTCGGTGAGCAGTTCTTC. This codes for CASSQDGGRGGLGEQFF.